The table lists the clone carrying this T cell receptor beta chain with a count of one. These data belong to a study of blood T cell repertoires in COVID-19. Study details: COVID-19 samples, acute and convalescent, were from the United States, Italy and Spain. PBMCs, B-cell-depleted T cells, or T cells were the source of the cDNA or gDNA that made up the material.

V lost 1 base to trimming and J lost 1 base, with 7 bases between them. There are 14 residues in the CDR3. Germline V gives CDR1 LGHDT, CDR2 YNNKEL (reference sequence). Study processing details: Scientists estimated how many nucleated cells there were by amplifying reference gene primers. Sequencing was performed with immunoSEQ multiplex PCR; in TCRdb, only in-frame clones are kept and a portion is missing. V and J calls and clone size come straight from that table; D and trimming were deduced from the DNA. In the table there are some 99,000 clones, about 80% of which are singletons. The sequenced material came from peripheral blood. The chain is built from TRBV3-1 (or the pseudogene TRBV3-2) and TRBJ1-1; D gene unclear. The sequence was collected from a man between 65 and 79 years old with acute or convalescent COVID-19. CDR3 in DNA: TGTGCCAGCAGCCAAGGAGGCCAGAACACTGAAGCTTTCTTT. Translating gives CASSQGGQNTEAFF.